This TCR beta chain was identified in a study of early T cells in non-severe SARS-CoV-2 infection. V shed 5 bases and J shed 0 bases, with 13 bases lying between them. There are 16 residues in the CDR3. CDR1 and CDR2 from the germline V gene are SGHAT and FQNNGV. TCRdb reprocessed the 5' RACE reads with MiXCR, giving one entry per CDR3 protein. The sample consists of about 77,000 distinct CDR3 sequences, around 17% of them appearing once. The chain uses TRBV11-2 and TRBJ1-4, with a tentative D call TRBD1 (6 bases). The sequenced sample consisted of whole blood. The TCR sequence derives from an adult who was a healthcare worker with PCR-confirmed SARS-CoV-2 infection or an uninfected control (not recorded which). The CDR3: CASSPGQTPTNEKLFF. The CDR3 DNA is TGTGCCAGCAGCCCCGGACAGACACCAACTAATGAAAAACTGTTTTTT.